Described below is a single T cell receptor (beta chain) sequence and its context. Which antigen it targets is not known. Base-call qualities are not available, and no considerably larger clone is one nucleotide away. Reading from cysteine to phenylalanine, the CDR3 counts 12 amino acids. Of all the DNA, just the CDR3 is kept, 36 bases in frame from base 1. V ends up 6 bases short and J 10 bases short, with an unmatched junction base count of 6. CDR1 SNHLY and CDR2 FYNNEI are derived from the germline V gene. The collaborating institutions used their own protocols to collect whole blood in K2EDTA tubes. For TCRbeta analysis, collaborators shipped samples as frozen whole blood, isolated PBMCs, or DNA extracted from either of those sample types. The sample originates from a study of blood T cell repertoires in COVID-19 (dated by TCRdb to the early 2020s). Study-level background: Samples covering the acute and convalescent phases of COVID-19 were provided by collaborators in the United States, Italy and Spain. The samples were drawn from the first 160 participants of the ongoing ImmuneRACE study and from 1,254 subjects provided by 6 global collaborators. Subjects who had been exposed to COVID-19, were actively infected with it, or had recovered from it provided the deeply sampled blood TCRbeta repertoires that made up the dataset. A freely available public database, intended as a resource for researchers studying the immune response to SARS-CoV-2, is where the repertoires were released. The sample metadata nearly always contained a de-identified subject ID, COVID-19 status, age in years and sex. The prospective study material was composed of cDNA or gDNA derived from T cells, B-cell-depleted T cells, or PBMCs. Where HLA class I and class II types were available, the types were taken from metadata supplied by the sample provider, not from assay-based typing. Overall study outcomes, separate from this receptor: How much clinical and demographic metadata was included differed by source and by participant, and the metadata was provided uncurated.

TCRbeta CDR3 regions were amplified from genomic DNA using the immunoSEQ Assay, a bias-controlled multiplex PCR. Per the source publication's procedure: The number of nucleated cells in each sample was estimated from the amplification of reference gene primers within the assay. To quantify the absolute abundance of each unique TCRbeta CDR3 rearrangement, sequence reads were collapsed and filtered. For each sample, productive Simpson clonality was calculated by taking the square root of Simpson's diversity index across productive rearrangements. TCRdb re-hosts the immuneACCESS table, in-frame sequences only. Its copies lack some clones; in the studies checked, an unresolved V gene accounts for under half of them, and the cause for the rest is not known. The V and J calls and clone size were taken over from that table, and D and trimming were inferred from the DNA. Recorded for this sample are hundreds of thousands of clones; 70% to 90% of them occurred a single time. Of the sample, around 7.2% is held by the ten largest clones.

This receptor chain uses TRBV2 and TRBJ2-1; 7 bases in the middle match TRBD2. This receptor was obtained from a human donor in a cohort sampled during active COVID-19. Sequencing was carried out using peripheral blood. In nucleotides, the sequence is TGTGCCAGCAGATCCCCTAGCGGAGAGCAGTTCTTC. This sequence encodes CASRSPSGEQFF.